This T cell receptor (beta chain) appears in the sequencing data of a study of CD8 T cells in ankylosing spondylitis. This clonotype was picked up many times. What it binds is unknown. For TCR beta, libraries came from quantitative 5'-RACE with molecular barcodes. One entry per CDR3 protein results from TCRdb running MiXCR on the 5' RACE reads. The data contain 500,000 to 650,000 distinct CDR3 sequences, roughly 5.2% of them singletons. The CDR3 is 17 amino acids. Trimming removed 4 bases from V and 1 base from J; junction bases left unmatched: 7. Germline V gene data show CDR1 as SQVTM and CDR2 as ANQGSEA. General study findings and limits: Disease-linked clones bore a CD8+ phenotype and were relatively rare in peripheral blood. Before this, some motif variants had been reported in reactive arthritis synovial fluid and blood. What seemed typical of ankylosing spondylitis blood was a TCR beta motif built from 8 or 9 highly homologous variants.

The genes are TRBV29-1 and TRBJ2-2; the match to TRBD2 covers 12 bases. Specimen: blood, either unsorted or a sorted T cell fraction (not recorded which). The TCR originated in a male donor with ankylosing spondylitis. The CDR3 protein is CSVGQASGRGNTGELFF. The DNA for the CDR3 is TGCAGCGTTGGGCAGGCTAGCGGGAGGGGGAACACCGGGGAGCTGTTTTTT.